This TCR beta chain was identified in a study of shared clonotypes between healthy human individuals. The data were produced by immunoSEQ multiplex PCR, yet TCRdb's version contains in-frame clones alone and is incomplete. Of roughly 1,000,000 clones listed, around 78% are singletons. This CDR3 is built from 12 residues. Between the trimmed V and J ends, which lost 3 bases and 4 bases, there was a span of 7 bases. Germline V lookup: CDR1 SNHLY, CDR2 FYNNEI. Sequenced material: memory CD4+ T cells from PBMCs. The sample's subset: CD45RA-negative fraction. The sequence was obtained from a man aged 18 to 35 in good health. Some clones in this sample may be carry-over from other donors' samples. The rearrangement uses TRBV2 and TRBJ2-7; D is undetermined. CDR3 in amino acids: CASSDQIYEQYF. CDR3 nucleotide sequence: TGTGCCAGCAGTGACCAAATATACGAGCAGTACTTC.